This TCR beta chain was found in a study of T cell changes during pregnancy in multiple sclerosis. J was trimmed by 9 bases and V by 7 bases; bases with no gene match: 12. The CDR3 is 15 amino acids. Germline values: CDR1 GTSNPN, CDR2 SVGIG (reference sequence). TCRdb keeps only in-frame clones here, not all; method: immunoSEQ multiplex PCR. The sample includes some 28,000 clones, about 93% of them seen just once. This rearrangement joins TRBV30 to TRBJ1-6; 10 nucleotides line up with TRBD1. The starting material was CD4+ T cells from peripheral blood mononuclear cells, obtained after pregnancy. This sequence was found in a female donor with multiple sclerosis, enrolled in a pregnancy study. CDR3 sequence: CASKLPGTGASPLHF. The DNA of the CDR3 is TGTGCCTCCAAACTTCCCGGGACAGGGGCTTCACCCCTCCACTTT.